This T cell receptor (beta chain) was observed in a study of T cells in Graves' hyperthyroidism and ophthalmopathy (dated 2019 in TCRdb). About the study as a whole: Peripheral blood was sampled at the time of initial diagnosis, prior to any treatment. To identify TCR V-J signatures that set the groups apart, the researchers used a discovery cohort of 100 patients, made up of 40 to 45 with Graves' ophthalmopathy and 55 to 65 with stable Graves' hyperthyroidism. An independent validation cohort of under 20 hyperthyroidism patients and 17 patients who later progressed to ophthalmopathy tested prospective prediction of ophthalmopathy. For training and testing, the 100 or so patients in the discovery cohort were randomly divided in a 7:3 ratio. In roughly six Graves' hyperthyroidism patients, the study also compared T-cell repertoires from thyroid tissue with T-cell repertoires from blood. After blood sampling, hyperthyroidism patients were treated with methimazole at a starting dose of 30 mg daily, and ophthalmopathy patients were treated with high-dose intravenous methylprednisolone. According to the paper, TCR Vbeta CDR3 sequencing was carried out on about 140 peripheral blood samples, which came from around 43 ophthalmopathy, 75 to 80 hyperthyroidism and approximately 17 progressor patients.

Hyperthyroidism patients were newly diagnosed, had a disease duration of under 2 months, and were aged 18 to 65 years. The study excluded patients with uncontrolled infections, other autoimmune diseases, pregnancy or lactation. Clinical symptoms, serum thyroxine and TRAb, thyroid ultrasound, and orbital computed tomography formed the basis for the diagnoses. Blood from progressor patients was drawn when they were first diagnosed with hyperthyroidism, before any ophthalmopathy symptoms appeared. PBMCs were separated from 8 to 10 ml of fresh peripheral blood using Ficoll-Paque density gradient centrifugation. Progressor patients were initially diagnosed with Graves' hyperthyroidism and developed ophthalmopathy during follow-up. Total RNA was extracted using Trizol reagent, and RNA quality was assessed on an Agilent 2100 Bioanalyzer. This clonotype was seen at least ten times. Its antigen remains undetermined. Per-base qualities were not stored, and no clone one base away is much larger.

Study-wide conclusions, independent of this receptor: In cross-validation, a model built on a 13 V-J signature told ophthalmopathy apart from stable hyperthyroidism with approximately 90% sensitivity and 81% to 82% specificity, and in testing the same model reached 80%/75%. No statistical method was used to fix the sample size in advance, and group allocation was not hidden from the investigators. During validation, the model predicted progression to ophthalmopathy a median of roughly six months ahead of onset, with 70.59% sensitivity and less than 85% specificity. Most expanded thyroid clonotypes (frequency above 0.001) were also detected in blood, a finding suggesting that blood repertoires may reflect thyroid immune responses.

The TCR beta CDR3 regions were amplified from RNA transcripts. A first-round RT-PCR of the TCR CDR3 used the HTBI primer set with the Qiagen OneStep RT-PCR kit. A second multiplex PCR round built the libraries, followed by size selection and purification. Sequencing of the libraries was done on an Illumina HiSeq2000 using paired-end 100 bp reads. Concerning the study's data processing: Raw data were processed with SOAPnuke, discarding reads with adapters, uncalled bases, mean Phred below 15, or no exact constant-primer or identifier match. COPE v1.2.5 was used to merge the high-quality paired reads, and each unique nucleotide sequence was defined as a clonotype. MiTCR v1.1 was used to align the clonotypes against IMGT TRBV, TRBD and TRBJ reference segments. The analysis was restricted to V-J combinations with a frequency above 0.0001, which together covered 99.2% of the repertoires. The TCS score was defined as the ratio of F50 (clonal expansion) to E x V (chaos), calculated using BLOSUM62-based TCRdist between CDR3 peptides within each V-J. Welch's t-statistics and random forest reduced just over 500 V-J features to roughly 13, which were used in a naive Bayes classifier (R e1071). TCRdb trimmed public reads at Q25 via fastp, called clones via MiXCR and kept in-frame beta chains. When rows share a CDR3 protein, they turn into one entry using the most common DNA and genes. The V and J calls here are based on TCRdb, not the publication. This sample gives about 360,000 distinct CDR3 sequences in total; about a sixth of them show up just once. Around a quarter of the sample lies in the top ten.

The CDR3 covers 15 residues, taking in both the cysteine and the phenylalanine. Solely the CDR3 DNA is kept, with 45 bases framed from the first base. CDR1 GTSNPN and CDR2 SVGIG were looked up in the germline V gene (reference sequence). Compared with germline, V lacks 5 bases and J lacks 1 base; bases without a gene match: 10. This receptor was taken from a woman aged 18-29 years with Graves' hyperthyroidism that later progressed to Graves' ophthalmopathy. Here the chain combines TRBV30 and TRBJ2-7, with 8 junctional bases fitting TRBD1. Sample: blood. The DNA sequence reads TGTGCCTGGTCGCCCCGGGACAGGCGTTCCTACGAGCAGTACTTC. The translation is CAWSPRDRRSYEQYF. Reference TRBV30 and TRBJ2-7 genes cover what lies past the CDR3, so the full variable domain is SQTIHQWPATLVQPVGSPLSLECTVEGTSNPNLYWYRQAAGRGLQLLFYSVGIGQISSEVPQNLSASRPQDRQFILSSKKLLLSDSGFYLCAWSPRDRRSYEQYFGPGTRLTVT.